This T cell receptor beta chain was documented in a study of shared clonotypes between healthy human individuals. The donors, all of them Caucasian adults, lived in Nashville, Tennessee. Deep was the level at which the assay was run. For every subset, genomic DNA was evenly distributed across several immunoSEQ plates. Authors' processing steps: Quality scores were absent from the junction-only immunoSEQ sequences, so filtering differed. Assay used: immunoSEQ multiplex PCR; TCRdb lists only in-frame clones, some missing. D and trimming were read from the DNA, whereas the V and J calls and clone size are those reported in that table. The sample contains hundreds of thousands of clones, less than 85% of which appear only once. The V and J ends lost 4 bases and 5 bases respectively, with 15 bases between them. The CDR3 covers 14 residues. CDR1 and CDR2 (germline): SEHNR, FQNEAQ (reference sequence).

The receptor comes from a woman under 40 in good health. Sequencing used memory CD4+ T cells sorted from blood. Subset here: CD45RA-negative fraction. The genes are TRBV7-9 and TRBJ2-7; tentatively, D is TRBD1 (6 bases). As DNA, the CDR3 is TGTGCCAGCAGCTCATACCTCAGGGGTGACGAGCAGTACTTC. Its translation: CASSSYLRGDEQYF.